Presented here are 3 T cell receptor beta chains from one specimen sequenced in a study of T-cell memory formation after mild COVID-19. Via MiXCR, TCRdb re-called the 5' RACE reads, giving one row per CDR3 protein. The table shows roughly 260,000 distinct CDR3 sequences, with roughly 15% occurring only once. Sequenced: PBMCs or a T cell subset sorted from them (not recorded which). All receptors come from a man between 18 and 35 years old who had mild COVID-19 (a few samples of this study predate the infection). Cell type and time point are not known.

This clonotype was picked up a small number of times. This chain links TRBV20-1 with TRBJ2-3, with a weak D call TRBD2 (5 bases). The V gene lost 3 bases and the J gene lost 6 bases, with 13 bases spanning the gap. The CDR3 is 13 residues long. Germline V lookup: CDR1 DFQATT, CDR2 SNEGSKA (reference sequence). CDR3 bases: TGCAGTGCTAGGGGGAGTGGTACGGATACGCAGTATTTT. Translating it yields CSARGSGTDTQYF.

This sequence joins TRBV3-1 and TRBJ1-3, with D unresolved. The V end lost 5 bases, the J end lost 2 bases, and 7 bases lay between the germline ends. The germline V gene encodes CDR1 LGHDT and CDR2 YNNKEL (reference sequence). CDR3 length: 13 residues. The CDR3 region has the DNA TGTGCCAGCAGCTTAACGCCTGGAAACACCATATATTTT. Protein product: CASSLTPGNTIYF. Full variable domain (rest looked up from reference TRBV3-1 and TRBJ1-3): DTAVSQTPKYLVTQMGNDKSIKCEQNLGHDTMYWYKQDSKKFLKIMFSYNNKELIINETVPNRFSPKSPDKAHLNLHINSLELGDSAVYFCASSLTPGNTIYFGEGSWLTVV.

There are many counts of this clonotype. CDR3 residues: CASSQETIGNTIYF. The CDR3 nucleotides read TGTGCCAGCAGCCAAGAAACGATTGGAAACACCATATATTTT. The chain links TRBV3-1 to TRBJ1-3; D gene ambiguous. The CDR3 contains 14 residues. Germline CDR1 and CDR2: LGHDT and YNNKEL (reference sequence). The V and J ends lost 0 bases and 3 bases respectively, with 6 bases between them.